This entry features one T cell receptor (beta chain) sequence. This clone's antigen is unknown. Base quality data are lacking; no much larger clone is found one base away. The sample belongs to a study of blood T cell repertoires in COVID-19 (dated by TCRdb to the early 2020s). The study in broad terms: The collaborator samples originated in the United States, Italy and Spain and spanned the acute and convalescent phases of COVID-19. The prospective study material was composed of cDNA or gDNA derived from T cells, B-cell-depleted T cells, or PBMCs. Subjects who had been exposed to COVID-19, were actively infected with it, or had recovered from it provided the deeply sampled blood TCRbeta repertoires that made up the dataset. The repertoires were released in a freely available public database intended as a resource for research on the immune response to SARS-CoV-2. The samples were drawn from two sources: the first 160 participants of the ongoing ImmuneRACE study, and 950 to 1,500 subjects contributed by 6 global collaborators. The sample metadata nearly always contained a de-identified subject ID, COVID-19 status, age in years and sex. Where available, HLA class I and class II types were taken from metadata supplied by the sample provider and were not determined by assay-based typing.

Study-level results and caveats: The quantity of clinical and demographic metadata differed by source and by participant and was supplied without curation.

The CDR3 runs 13 residues from the cysteine to the phenylalanine. The kept DNA is CDR3 alone, 39 bases in frame from the first base. V is reduced by 5 bases and J by 3 bases, leaving a spacing of 11 bases between them. Looking up the germline V gene (reference sequence) yields CDR1 LNHDA and CDR2 SQIVND. Enrolling through a virtual design, the prospective study's participants ranged in age from roughly 18 to 95 years and lived across some 22 United States geographic areas. In the prospective study, participants were assigned to cohorts based on the clinical history participants reported in a screening survey and a study questionnaire. ImmuneRACE Cohort 3 recovered participants were defined by two consecutive negative NP/OP PCR tests, healthcare professional clearance, or symptom resolution. Mobile phlebotomists in the prospective study collected whole blood, serum and a nasopharyngeal or oropharyngeal swab from every participant. Over a roughly 2-month period, participants in the prospective study had the option of providing additional blood draws and questionnaires. Prospective study blood samples were shipped either frozen or at room temperature before DNA extraction.

The immunoSEQ Assay, a bias-controlled multiplex PCR, was used to amplify TCRbeta CDR3 regions from genomic DNA. In the paper's pipeline: The number of nucleated cells in each sample was estimated by amplification of reference gene primers within the assay. To quantify the absolute abundance of each unique TCRbeta CDR3 rearrangement, sequence reads were collapsed and filtered. For each sample, productive Simpson clonality was calculated by taking the square root of Simpson's diversity index across productive rearrangements. TCRdb provides this immuneACCESS table in a form limited to in-frame rearrangements. Some clones are lacking; in checked studies, under half of them reflect an unresolved V gene, and why the rest are absent is not known. The V and J calls and clone size are taken from that table; D and trimming were inferred from the DNA. Across this sample there are roughly 340,000 clones, with around 89% seen only once. The ten largest clones add up to around 1% of the sample.

The TCR originated in a man aged 18 to 35 who had recovered from COVID-19. The chain joins TRBV19 to TRBJ2-7, and perhaps TRBD2 as D gene, on 5 matching bases. The sequenced sample was PBMCs or T cells enriched from blood (not recorded which). The DNA is as follows: TGTGCCAGTAGTCCGGACTCTTTCTACGAGCAGTACTTC. Its translation is CASSPDSFYEQYF.